These 19 T cell receptor beta chains originate from one sample sequenced in a study of T cells expressing NK-cell markers. Each CDR3 protein gets one entry in TCRdb, which reprocessed the 5' RACE reads and gives no DNA. The repertoire table contains 500,000 to 700,000 distinct CDR3 sequences. The sample was blood T cells: a sorted CD56 or NKG2C T cell subset, CD4+ or CD8+ T cells, or bulk PBMC T cells (not recorded which). These receptors were taken from a man younger than 35 in good health.

The rearrangement links TRBV7-2 to TRBJ2-2. Per the germline V gene, CDR1 is SGHTA and CDR2 is FQGNSA. The CDR3 runs to 16 residues. CDR3: CASSLEGWTTTGELFF.

The J gene is TRBJ2-1, the V gene TRBV12-3 or TRBV12-4; TCRdb's D call of TRBD1 is untestable without DNA. The CDR3 is 14 residues long. CDR3: CASSLRGVGNEQFF.

The chain carries TRBV12-3 or TRBV12-4 and TRBJ2-3. The CDR3 spans 16 residues. The CDR3 protein is CASSFRQTLRTDTQYF.

J is TRBJ1-4 and V is TRBV20-1. Germline values: CDR1 DFQATT, CDR2 SNEGSKA (reference sequence). This CDR3 contains 16 residues. CDR3 protein: CSARDSPGSGGEKLFF.

The chain couples TRBV20-1 to TRBJ1-5. Germline V gene data show CDR1 as DFQATT and CDR2 as SNEGSKA (reference sequence). The CDR3 sequence is 17 residues long. The CDR3 protein is CSARAPGSRPSNQPQHF.

The CDR3 is CASSLDRIEQYF. The chain joins TRBV12-3 or TRBV12-4 to TRBJ2-7. The CDR3 sequence is 12 residues long.

V gene TRBV20-1 combines with J gene TRBJ2-3. The CDR3 totals 12 residues. Germline V lookup: CDR1 DFQATT, CDR2 SNEGSKA (reference sequence). CDR3 residues: CSAGLKTDTQYF.

V gene TRBV4-1 combines with J gene TRBJ2-5; TCRdb's assignment of TRBD2 cannot be checked, as there is no DNA. Germline V gene sequence: CDR1 MGHRA, CDR2 YSYEKL. CDR3 length: 16 residues. CDR3 sequence reads: CASSQDTGAHQETQYF.

The chain has TRBV18 and TRBJ2-2; no DNA is available, so the TRBD2 call from TCRdb remains unchecked. Germline CDR1 is KGHSH and CDR2 is LQKENI. The CDR3 has 17 amino acids. This chain's CDR3 is CASSPQGLAGNTGELFF. Full variable domain (outside the CDR3, taken from reference TRBV18 and TRBJ2-2): NAGVMQNPRHLVRRRGQEARLRCSPMKGHSHVYWYRQLPEEGLKFMVYLQKENIIDESGMPKERFSAEFPKEGPSILRIQQVVRGDSAAYFCASSPQGLAGNTGELFFGEGSRLTVL.

The CDR3 sequence: CASSRDRGGYEQYF. V gene TRBV7-9 combines with J gene TRBJ2-7; TCRdb returns TRBD1, unconfirmable since there is no DNA. The CDR3 has 14 amino acids. Germline CDR1 is SEHNR and CDR2 is FQNEAQ (reference sequence).

V gene TRBV29-1 combines with J gene TRBJ2-1; TCRdb proposes TRBD1, but this gene call is untestable without DNA. CDR1 is SQVTM and CDR2 is ANQGSEA in the germline V gene. There are 13 residues in the CDR3. The CDR3 sequence is CSVEDSPGQQQFF.

This chain joins TRBV7-9 and TRBJ2-1; the D gene TCRdb calls, TRBD2, cannot be checked with no DNA. Germline values: CDR1 SEHNR, CDR2 FQNEAQ (reference sequence). The CDR3 runs 17 residues. The chain's CDR3 is CASGGLAGDFSYNEQFF.

This rearrangement joins TRBV6-5 to TRBJ1-2; TCRdb's D gene call, TRBD1, goes unchecked for lack of DNA. CDR3 length: 15 residues. CDR1 is MNHEY and CDR2 is SVGAGI in the germline V gene. CDR3 in amino acids: CASRQGQGKNYGYTF.

The chain links TRBV2 to TRBJ1-2; TCRdb selects TRBD1, and the lack of DNA leaves this call unchecked. CDR3 size: 14 residues. Germline-derived CDR1 and CDR2 are SNHLY and FYNNEI. The CDR3 here is CASGDRGSYYGYTF.

The J gene is TRBJ2-2, the V gene TRBV29-1; TCRdb's assignment of TRBD1 cannot be checked, as there is no DNA. The CDR3 loop spans 15 amino acids. Germline V gene data show CDR1 as SQVTM and CDR2 as ANQGSEA. This CDR3 is CSATDRGPNTGELFF.

The chain employs TRBV24-1 and TRBJ2-5; no DNA is available, so the TRBD1 call from TCRdb remains unchecked. The CDR3 runs to 19 residues. From germline, CDR1 is KGHDR and CDR2 SFDVKD. CDR3 sequence: CATSDFGTGGVLYQETQYF.

The chain combines TRBV19 with TRBJ1-1. The germline V gene has CDR1 LNHDA and CDR2 SQIVND (reference sequence). The CDR3 extends over 12 amino acids. CDR3 residues: CASKLGPSEAFF.

The chain combines TRBV5-6 with TRBJ2-3; TCRdb returns TRBD2, unconfirmable since there is no DNA. CDR1 is SGHDT and CDR2 is YYEEEE in the germline V gene. The CDR3 contains 14 residues. CDR3 loop: CASSPGDFADTQYF.

This sequence joins TRBV5-1 and TRBJ2-1; the TCRdb D gene call, TRBD1, has no DNA to confirm it. Germline lookup yields CDR1 SGHRS and CDR2 YFSETQ. The CDR3 sequence is 16 residues long. This chain's CDR3 is CASRIEEVHRDNEQFF. Full variable domain (rest looked up from reference TRBV5-1 and TRBJ2-1): KAGVTQTPRYLIKTRGQQVTLSCSPISGHRSVSWYQQTPGQGLQFLFEYFSETQRNKGNFPGRFSGRQFSNSRSEMNVSTLELGDSALYLCASRIEEVHRDNEQFFGPGTRLTVL.